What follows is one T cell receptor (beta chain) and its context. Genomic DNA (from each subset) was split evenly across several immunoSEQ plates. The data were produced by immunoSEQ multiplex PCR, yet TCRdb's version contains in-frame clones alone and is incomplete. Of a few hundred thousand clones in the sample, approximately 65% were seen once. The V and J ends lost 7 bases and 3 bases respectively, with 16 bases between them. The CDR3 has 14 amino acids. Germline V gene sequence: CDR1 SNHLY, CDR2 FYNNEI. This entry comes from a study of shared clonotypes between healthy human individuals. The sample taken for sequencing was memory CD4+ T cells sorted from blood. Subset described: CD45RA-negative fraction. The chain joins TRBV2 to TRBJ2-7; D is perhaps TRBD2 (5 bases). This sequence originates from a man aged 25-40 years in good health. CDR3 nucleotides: TGTGCCAGCACCAGAAATGGAGGAGGCTACGAGCAGTACTTC. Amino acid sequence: CASTRNGGGYEQYF.